This T cell receptor beta chain was obtained from a study of metastatic and nonmetastatic thyroid tumors. The CDR3 runs to 17 residues. Germline CDR1 and CDR2: MGHRA and YSYEKL. Relative to its sample, this clone is medium-sized. Germline is not matched at one junction end, which may reflect a read error. Thyroid surgery had not been preceded by any treatment in any patient. TCRdb re-clonotyped the PCR reads through MiXCR. The sample yields 20,000 or so clones, about a quarter seen once. Sequencing input: tumor tissue. The clonotype was recovered from a female donor with papillary thyroid cancer or a benign thyroid nodule (not recorded which). Some clones in this sample may be carry-over from other donors' samples. The chain links TRBV4-1 to TRBJ2-1; D might be TRBD2 (6 bases). As DNA, the CDR3 is TGCGCCAGCAGCGAAGAATATGCGGGACGGCTCGACAATGAGCAGTTCTTC. This sequence encodes CASSEEYAGRLDNEQFF.